Below are 32 T cell receptor beta chains sequenced from a single sample in a study of T cell responses to AZD1222 COVID-19 vaccine. Assay: immunoSEQ multiplex PCR; the TCRdb copy retains only in-frame clones and omits some. The sample records 100,000 to 150,000 clones, about 82% being singletons. The sample in question was peripheral blood, obtained on day 0 of AZD1222 vaccination. Every receptor here comes from an adult in good health.

The chain employs TRBV28 and TRBJ2-2; no clear D gene. The CDR3 runs 18 residues. Germline values: CDR1 MDHEN, CDR2 SYDVKM. With 1 base removed from V and 2 bases from J, the gap between germline ends came to 17 bases. The CDR3: CASSLFGRVGSNTGELFF. The CDR3 DNA reads as TGTGCCAGCAGTTTATTCGGCCGGGTAGGATCAAACACCGGGGAGCTGTTTTTT.

This clone was found once. This chain joins TRBV3-1 (or the pseudogene TRBV3-2) and TRBJ2-3; 12 bases match TRBD2. Germline V lookup: CDR1 LGHDT, CDR2 YNNKEL (reference sequence). The CDR3 loop spans 17 amino acids. With V trimmed by 0 bases and J by 0 bases, 1 base remained unmatched. The CDR3 coding sequence is TGTGCCAGCAGCCAAGAAGGGACTAGCGGGAGCACAGATACGCAGTATTTT. It is translated as CASSQEGTSGSTDTQYF.

The rearrangement uses TRBV27 and TRBJ2-1, with D perhaps TRBD2 (5 bases). CDR1 MNHEY and CDR2 SMNVEV come from the germline V gene (reference sequence). Trimming cost V 5 bases and J 9 bases, with 11 bases left between them. The CDR3 contains 12 residues. For the CDR3, the DNA is TGTGCCAGCAGTCCCGCGGGTGGTGAGCAGTTCTTC. Protein sequence: CASSPAGGEQFF.

The table lists this clone with a count of one. The chain combines TRBV7-7 with TRBJ2-1; D unclear. CDR1 is SSHAT, CDR2 FNYEAQ, per germline (reference sequence). The CDR3 covers 15 residues. Trimming removed 1 base at V and 0 bases at J, with 7 bases between. The CDR3 here is CASSLGPSSYNEQFF. CDR3 sequence (DNA): TGTGCCAGCAGCTTAGGGCCGAGCTCCTACAATGAGCAGTTCTTC.

The V gene is TRBV4-1, the J gene TRBJ1-5; the D is unclear. CDR3 length: 15 residues. CDR1 MGHRA and CDR2 YSYEKL come from the germline V gene. Between the trimmed V and J ends, which lost 5 bases and 1 base, there was a span of 12 bases. This chain's CDR3 is CASSSWAPSNQPQHF. In DNA form, the CDR3 reads TGCGCCAGCAGCTCCTGGGCACCCAGCAATCAGCCCCAGCATTTT.

The chain is built from TRBV7-9 and TRBJ2-3; 9 bases agree with TRBD1. The CDR3 covers 15 residues. CDR1 and CDR2 from the germline V gene are SEHNR and FQNEAQ (reference sequence). J was trimmed by 6 bases and V by 4 bases; bases with no gene match: 8. The CDR3 reads CASSSGDRVGDTQYF. CDR3 sequence (DNA): TGTGCCAGCAGCTCGGGGGACAGGGTGGGTGATACGCAGTATTTT.

The table lists this clone with a few counts. The chain employs TRBV2 and TRBJ2-5; D remains ambiguous. Deletions cut 3 bases from V and 2 bases from J, with 10 bases between. The CDR3 sequence is 14 residues long. CDR1 and CDR2 from the germline V gene are SNHLY and FYNNEI. The CDR3 reads CASSDPGSQETQYF. CDR3 in DNA: TGTGCCAGCAGTGACCCAGGTTCGCAAGAGACCCAGTACTTC.

V is TRBV7-9 and J is TRBJ1-2; D is undetermined. The CDR3 runs to 12 residues. Germline V gives CDR1 SEHNR, CDR2 FQNEAQ (reference sequence). V was trimmed by 3 bases and J by 2 bases, leaving 4 bases between them. The CDR3 is CASSFGNYGYTF. The CDR3 DNA is TGTGCCAGCAGCTTCGGGAACTATGGCTACACCTTC. Supplemented by reference TRBV7-9 and TRBJ1-2, the full variable domain reads DTGVSQNPRHKITKRGQNVTFRCDPISEHNRLYWYRQTLGQGPEFLTYFQNEAQLEKSRLLSDRFSAERPKGSFSTLEIQRTEQGDSAMYLCASSFGNYGYTFGSGTRLTVV.

The chain uses TRBV6-5 and TRBJ2-5; 9 nucleotides line up with TRBD2. The ends lost 9 bases at V and 0 bases at J; junction bases unmatched: 2. The CDR3 contains 13 residues. Germline-derived CDR1 and CDR2 are MNHEY and SVGAGI. The CDR3 loop reads CARASGDQETQYF. The DNA of the CDR3 is TGTGCCAGGGCTAGCGGGGACCAAGAGACCCAGTACTTC.

CDR3 residues: CASSYSSSYEQYF. The CDR3 region has the DNA TGTGCCAGCAGTTATAGCAGCTCCTACGAGCAGTACTTC. The rearrangement joins TRBV6-5 to TRBJ2-7, with D uncertain. The CDR3 totals 13 residues. Germline loops: CDR1 MNHEY, CDR2 SVGAGI. V lost 3 bases and J 0 bases, leaving 6 bases between the germline ends.

The chain recombines TRBV10-3 with TRBJ2-3, with TRBD2 matching 13 bases. This CDR3 contains 16 residues. The germline CDR1 and CDR2 sequences are ENHRY and SYGVKD. Trimming took 10 bases from V and 0 from J; bases not matched to a gene: 7. Written as DNA, the CDR3 is TGTGCCAGTAAACCGGGACTAGCGGGGAGCACAGATACGCAGTATTTT. This gives the protein CASKPGLAGSTDTQYF.

The gene calls are TRBV18 and TRBJ2-2, with a possible D match to TRBD2 (6 bases). Trimming removed 6 bases at V and 7 bases at J, with 18 bases between. This CDR3 contains 15 residues. Germline V CDR1 and CDR2: KGHSH, LQKENI. The CDR3 bases are TGTGCCAGCTCTCGGGACTTATCAGAGAGCGGGGAGCTGTTTTTT. It translates to CASSRDLSESGELFF.

The chain couples TRBV14 to TRBJ2-1, with 10 positions matching TRBD2. Germline CDR1 reads SGHDN; CDR2 reads FVKESK. The CDR3 sequence is 16 residues long. The junction had 9 bases not matched to a gene; V was cut back by 4 bases and J by 6 bases. The DNA for the CDR3 is TGTGCCAGCAGCCCCAGGGTAGCGGGGGGCGGCAATGAGCAGTTCTTC. Its protein is CASSPRVAGGGNEQFF.

Worth noting for this clone: At the DNA level, this CDR3 is encoded by other sequences in the same sample as well. The V and J genes are TRBV6-5 and TRBJ2-7; D possibly uses TRBD1 or TRBD2 (5 bases each). Looked up from germline, CDR1 is MNHEY and CDR2 is SVGAGI. The ends were cut back, 0 bases at V and 3 bases at J, with 9 bases in the middle. This CDR3 is 14 amino acids long. The CDR3 DNA reads as TGTGCCAGCAGTTACTCGAGGGACGGCTACGAGCAGTACTTC. As protein: CASSYSRDGYEQYF.

As concerns this clone: This specimen includes other DNA sequences encoding the same CDR3. The chain has TRBV7-9 and TRBJ1-2; 7 positions match TRBD1. Germline lookup yields CDR1 SEHNR and CDR2 FQNEAQ (reference sequence). The ends lost 1 base at V and 0 bases at J; junction bases unmatched: 2. The CDR3 is 15 amino acids. CDR3: CASSLGQGANYGYTF. CDR3 sequence (DNA): TGTGCCAGCAGCTTAGGGCAGGGGGCTAACTATGGCTACACCTTC.

V is TRBV6-5 and J is TRBJ2-7; 11 nucleotides line up with TRBD2. The CDR3 is 14 residues long. Losses at the gene ends were 6 bases for V and 3 bases for J; bases not matched to a gene: 4. Germline V gene sequence: CDR1 MNHEY, CDR2 SVGAGI. The CDR3 nucleotides read TGTGCCAGCAGCCTCGGACTAGCGGGCTACGAGCAGTACTTC. Translation: CASSLGLAGYEQYF.

The J gene is TRBJ2-2, the V gene TRBV28, with TRBD1 matching over 9 bases. Germline loops: CDR1 MDHEN, CDR2 SYDVKM. The V gene end was trimmed by 6 bases and the J gene end by 6 bases; junction bases not matched to a gene: 8. CDR3 size: 15 residues. The CDR3 DNA follows: TGTGCCAGCAGAGACGGGGACAGGGAGTCCGGGGAGCTGTTTTTT. It yields the protein CASRDGDRESGELFF.

The chain recombines TRBV7-6 with TRBJ1-1; no clear D gene. Trimming cost V 1 base and J 4 bases, with 10 bases left between them. The germline CDR1 and CDR2 sequences are SGHVS and FNYEAQ. The CDR3 totals 14 residues. The CDR3, as DNA: TGTGCCAGCAGCTTAGACGTCGATTCCACTGAAGCTTTCTTT. Its protein is CASSLDVDSTEAFF. The entire variable domain, with the rest obtained from reference TRBV7-6 and TRBJ1-1, is as follows: GAGVSQSPRYKVTKRGQDVALRCDPISGHVSLYWYRQALGQGPEFLTYFNYEAQQDKSGLPNDRFSAERPEGSISTLTIQRTEQRDSAMYRCASSLDVDSTEAFFGQGTRLTVV.

The chain employs TRBV7-6 and TRBJ1-5; D gene unclear. V lost 1 base and J lost 2, with 12 bases in between. CDR1 SGHVS and CDR2 FNYEAQ come from the germline V gene. The CDR3 runs to 16 residues. In DNA form, the CDR3 reads TGTGCCAGCAGCTTAGGGGTGAGACATGGCAATCAGCCCCAGCATTTT. It codes for CASSLGVRHGNQPQHF.

This chain connects TRBV20-1 to TRBJ1-1; D is possibly TRBD1 (6 bases). The germline gives CDR1 DFQATT, CDR2 SNEGSKA (reference sequence). This CDR3 has 11 residues. The CDR3 DNA reads TGCGGGCTAGAAAGGGGGACTGAAGCTTTCTTT. Translated: CGLERGTEAFF.

The V and J genes are TRBV19 and TRBJ2-1; no firm D call. The CDR3 has 17 amino acids. Trimming shortened V by 3 bases and J by 6 bases, and 21 bases separated the two germline ends. Germline-derived CDR1 and CDR2 are LNHDA and SQIVND (reference sequence). CDR3 nucleotide sequence: TGTGCCAGTAGTATTAGGGCCAACGGCGTTTTTAGCAATGAGCAGTTCTTC. Residues: CASSIRANGVFSNEQFF.

J is TRBJ2-2 and V is TRBV3-1 (or the pseudogene TRBV3-2); 10 positions match TRBD2. The CDR3 extends over 22 amino acids. Germline V CDR1 and CDR2: LGHDT, YNNKEL (reference sequence). V was clipped by 1 base and J by 5 bases; unmatched bases: 22. CDR3 loop: CASSQAPSGRAFVRIDTGELFF. CDR3 coding DNA: TGTGCCAGCAGCCAAGCACCCAGCGGGAGGGCCTTTGTCCGGATAGATACCGGGGAGCTGTTTTTT.

The chain recombines TRBV5-1 with TRBJ2-2; maybe TRBD1 (6 bases). The CDR3 is made up of 15 amino acids. V lost 5 bases and J 0 bases, leaving 11 bases between the germline ends. Germline-derived CDR1 and CDR2 are SGHRS and YFSETQ. The CDR3 DNA is TGCGCCAGCAGAGGACAGAGTTCGAACACCGGGGAGCTGTTTTTT. Translation gives CASRGQSSNTGELFF.

The chain couples TRBV6-5 to TRBJ1-6; D may be TRBD1 (6 bases). The length of the CDR3 is 13 residues. Germline CDR1 and CDR2: MNHEY and SVGAGI. The germline V and J ends were trimmed by 4 bases and 15 bases, with 16 bases remaining between them. CDR3 in amino acids: CASSSGGRSLLHF. CDR3 DNA sequence: TGTGCCAGCAGTTCTGGGGGGCGAAGTCTCCTCCACTTT.

The rearrangement links TRBV3-1 (or the pseudogene TRBV3-2) to TRBJ2-7; D unclear. The CDR3 loop spans 13 amino acids. Trimming removed 0 bases at V and 4 bases at J, with 7 bases between. From germline, CDR1 is LGHDT and CDR2 YNNKEL (reference sequence). This chain's CDR3 is CASSQDWSYEQYF. CDR3 sequence (DNA): TGTGCCAGCAGCCAAGATTGGAGTTACGAGCAGTACTTC.

The rearrangement links TRBV19 to TRBJ2-1; tentative D call: TRBD2 (5 bases). This CDR3 contains 13 residues. Germline CDR1 LNHDA, CDR2 SQIVND (reference sequence). The CDR3 here is CASGESLYNEQFF. The CDR3, as DNA: TGTGCGAGCGGCGAGAGCCTCTACAATGAGCAGTTCTTC. Combining the CDR3 with reference TRBV19 and TRBJ2-1 gives the whole variable domain DGGITQSPKYLFRKEGQNVTLSCEQNLNHDAMYWYRQDPGQGLRLIYYSQIVNDFQKGDIAEGYSVSREKKESFPLTVTSAQKNPTAFYLCASGESLYNEQFFGPGTRLTVL.

The genes are TRBV27 and TRBJ2-5, with D tentatively TRBD2 (6 bases). The CDR3 has 13 amino acids. Per germline, CDR1 MNHEY and CDR2 SMNVEV (reference sequence). V shed 3 bases and J shed 5 bases, with 10 bases lying between them. As DNA, the CDR3 is TGTGCCAGCAGTTTCTCTAGCGTGGAGACCCAGTACTTC. As protein: CASSFSSVETQYF.

On this clone: Other DNA sequences in the same sample also yield this CDR3. The V gene is TRBV6-5, the J gene TRBJ2-5, with 9 bases fitting TRBD1. The V segment lost 4 bases and the J segment 2 bases; nucleotides outside the gene matches: 5. This CDR3 has 15 residues. CDR1 and CDR2 from the germline V gene are MNHEY and SVGAGI. The CDR3 DNA follows: TGTGCCAGCAGTTTGGGACAGGGAGGGCAAGAGACCCAGTACTTC. This codes for CASSLGQGGQETQYF.

The chain carries TRBV27 and TRBJ2-1; D gene unclear. Trimming left V 3 bases short and J 7 bases short, with 19 bases between. This CDR3 contains 16 residues. Germline values: CDR1 MNHEY, CDR2 SMNVEV (reference sequence). This CDR3 is CASSLRGRGVRNEQFF. The CDR3 DNA follows: TGTGCCAGCAGTTTGCGAGGCCGTGGGGTTCGTAATGAGCAGTTCTTC.

The chain joins TRBV28 to TRBJ1-5; D is perhaps TRBD1 (5 bases). Deletions cut 6 bases from V and 5 bases from J, with 17 bases between. The CDR3 length is 15 residues. CDR1 and CDR2 (germline): MDHEN, SYDVKM. The CDR3: CASSATWGNDQPQHF. CDR3 DNA: TGTGCCAGCAGCGCCACCTGGGGGAATGATCAGCCCCAGCATTTT.

V and J are TRBV7-8 and TRBJ1-2, with D uncertain. This CDR3 comprises 14 residues. Germline CDR1 SGHVS, CDR2 FQNEAQ. V dropped 5 bases and J dropped 6 bases, with 16 bases sitting between them. The CDR3 DNA reads as TGTGCCAGCAGCCCTGATAGTCTCACCCATGGCTACACCTTC. As protein: CASSPDSLTHGYTF.

This clone was counted only a few times. The gene calls are TRBV7-9 and TRBJ1-2, with D possibly TRBD1 on 6 matching bases. The CDR3 sequence is 16 residues long. Deletions cut 0 bases from V and 8 bases from J, with 19 bases between. CDR1 is SEHNR, CDR2 FQNEAQ, per germline (reference sequence). The CDR3 loop reads CASSLAWGLGDQGYTF. CDR3 coding DNA: TGTGCCAGCAGCTTAGCCTGGGGGCTCGGGGACCAGGGCTACACCTTC.